These T cell receptor beta chains were read from a single sample in a study of blood T cell repertoires in COVID-19. The protocol was immunoSEQ multiplex PCR, while the TCRdb copy is restricted to in-frame clones and leaves out a portion. Among 53,000 or so clones listed, approximately 90% were seen once. Sequencing was carried out using peripheral blood. These receptors were collected from a man older than 75 with acute or convalescent COVID-19. CDR3s include the opening cysteine and the closing phenylalanine or tryptophan. D genes are given only for firm matches. Clone size is stated in some rows and not others, as once, few, many or a class when expanded.

V	J	size	D	CDR3	DNA
TRBV6-5	TRBJ1-5	.	.	CASSRQVNQPQHF	TGTGCCAGCAGCCGACAGGTGAATCAGCCCCAGCATTTT
TRBV6-6	TRBJ2-5	.	.	CASGVYEADQETQYF	TGTGCCAGCGGAGTTTATGAGGCAGACCAAGAGACCCAGTACTTC
TRBV11-3	TRBJ1-5	.	TRBD1	CASSSRQGSQPQHF	TGTGCCAGCAGCTCCCGACAGGGTAGTCAGCCCCAGCATTTT
TRBV7-2	TRBJ2-5	.	.	CASSLATRVAQYF	TGTGCCAGCAGCTTAGCCACTCGCGTGGCCCAGTACTTC
TRBV4-1	TRBJ2-1	.	.	CASSQVGAGLNEQFF	TGCGCCAGCAGCCAAGTGGGCGCGGGGCTCAATGAGCAGTTCTTC
TRBV6-5	TRBJ1-2	.	TRBD1	CASTKTGGLDGYTF	TGTGCCAGCACCAAGACAGGGGGCTTGGATGGCTACACCTTC
TRBV4-2	TRBJ1-2	.	TRBD1	CASSQDAGGGYTF	TGTGCCAGCAGCCAAGACGCAGGGGGTGGCTACACCTTC
TRBV7-3	TRBJ2-3	.	TRBD2	CASSLLPPSGGSTDTQYF	TGTGCCAGCAGCTTACTACCACCTAGCGGGGGATCCACAGATACGCAGTATTTT
TRBV6-6	TRBJ2-4	.	.	CASSLQGGKNIQYF	TGTGCCAGCAGCCTTCAGGGAGGAAAAAACATTCAGTACTTC
TRBV29-1	TRBJ1-1	.	.	CSGGDRGDTEAFF	TGCAGCGGGGGGGACCGCGGGGACACTGAAGCTTTCTTT
TRBV4-3	TRBJ2-6	.	TRBD1	CASSLNRGGSSGANVLTF	TGCGCCAGCAGCCTTAACAGGGGTGGCTCCTCTGGGGCCAACGTCCTGACTTTC
TRBV11-3	TRBJ2-5	once	TRBD2	CASSLTSGGPETQYF	TGTGCCAGCAGCTTAACTAGCGGGGGGCCGGAGACCCAGTACTTC
TRBV6-1	TRBJ1-5	.	.	CASSEGTGQKMYSNQPQHF	TGTGCCAGCAGTGAAGGTACAGGGCAGAAAATGTATAGCAATCAGCCCCAGCATTTT
TRBV7-2	TRBJ2-5	.	.	CASSLGRGQETQYF	TGTGCCAGCAGCTTAGGGCGGGGACAAGAGACCCAGTACTTC
TRBV5-6	TRBJ2-3	once	TRBD2	CASRRGLAGTDTQYF	TGTGCCAGCAGACGTGGACTAGCGGGCACAGATACGCAGTATTTT
TRBV19	TRBJ1-1	.	.	CASSIPNIMNTEAFF	TGTGCCAGTAGTATCCCCAACATAATGAACACTGAAGCTTTCTTT
TRBV2	TRBJ1-2	.	TRBD1	CASSATGGQGYGYTF	TGTGCCAGCAGCGCGACAGGGGGCCAGGGCTATGGCTACACCTTC
TRBV7-9	TRBJ1-2	once	TRBD1	CASSSRQTGGPLYGYTF	TGTGCCAGCAGCTCCCGCCAAACAGGGGGCCCCCTCTATGGCTACACCTTC
TRBV19	TRBJ2-3	.	TRBD1	CASSSLTGGKDTQYF	TGTGCCAGTAGTTCCTTGACAGGGGGTAAAGATACGCAGTATTTT
TRBV4-1	TRBJ1-4	.	.	CASSQGLEEKLFF	TGCGCCAGCAGCCAAGGCCTAGAGGAAAAACTGTTTTTT